This T cell receptor beta chain comes out of a study of vaccination effects on CD4 cells after COVID-19. Study-wide findings and caveats: No early post-infection timepoints were available in the study, which also included few convalescent patients. Clones of infection and vaccine origin contracted markedly late after vaccination.

To note about this clone: What it binds is unknown.

Libraries were prepared by immunoSEQ multiplex PCR; TCRdb keeps only in-frame clonotypes and omits some of them. The data show approximately 30,000 clones, around 70% seen once. The CDR3 loop spans 15 amino acids. Per germline, CDR1 LNHDA and CDR2 SQIVND (reference sequence). V was shortened by 7 bases and J by 0 bases, with 13 bases between the two germline ends. Expansion of antigen-specific CD4+ T cells with viral peptide pools was carried out by the ViraFEST assay before sequencing. Isolating CD4+ T cells followed approximately 10 days of culture. Testing of the vaccine recipients showed negative nucleocapsid antibodies and no prior SARS-CoV-2 infection. Wells containing a few million PBMC each were cultured with 10 IU/ml IL-2 and 8 to 10 ug/ml peptides. Cultures got half-medium changes with IL-2 on days 3 and 7.

This chain uses TRBV19 with TRBJ1-5; no reliable D call. The TCR originated in a human donor who received a COVID-19 vaccine. The starting material was CD4+ T cells from PBMCs cultured with SARS-CoV-2 spike peptides, obtained before COVID-19 vaccination. CDR3 bases: TGTGCCAGTAATTCGCCAGTTGATAGCAATCAGCCCCAGCATTTT. Translating gives CASNSPVDSNQPQHF.